This T cell receptor (beta chain) was sequenced for a study of T-cell memory formation after mild COVID-19. A single record per CDR3 protein comes from TCRdb applying MiXCR to the 5' RACE reads. The top ten hold about 3.8% of the sample, which has about 200,000 distinct CDR3 sequences, 7.5% to 10% seen once. The CDR3 contains 11 residues. The ends were cut back, 5 bases at V and 4 bases at J, with 5 bases in the middle. The germline V gene encodes CDR1 MNHEY and CDR2 SMNVEV (reference sequence). The V call is TRBV27, the J call TRBJ1-2, with D hard to call. The source material was PBMCs or a T cell subset sorted from them (not recorded which). The sequence was obtained from a man between 18 and 35 years old who had mild COVID-19 (a few samples of this study predate the infection). Cell type and time point are not known. CDR3 region: CASSEGYGYTF. CDR3 sequence (DNA): TGTGCCAGCAGTGAAGGCTATGGCTACACCTTC.